The source of this T cell receptor beta chain is a study of response to subunit inactivated influenza vaccine. TCRdb re-called the RT-PCR reads with MiXCR, one entry per CDR3 protein. The table records about 520,000 distinct CDR3 sequences, about a tenth of them present only once. Trimming pared 2 bases from V and 3 bases from J, leaving 11 bases between. Germline CDR1 is SGHVS and CDR2 is FQNEAQ. The CDR3 extends over 16 amino acids. This receptor was taken from a man aged 45-60 years who received an inactivated influenza vaccine. This specimen consisted of PBMCs from blood, obtained roughly 45 days after vaccination. The chain joins TRBV7-8 to TRBJ2-6; D possibly corresponds to TRBD2 (6 bases). DNA of the CDR3: TGTGCCAGCAGCTTATTTGTGGGAGGTGGGGCCAACGTCCTGACTTTC. It specifies CASSLFVGGGANVLTF.